Listed below are T cell receptor beta chains from one sample, sequenced in a study of T cell responses to AZD1222 COVID-19 vaccine. Using immunoSEQ multiplex PCR, the repertoire was profiled, and TCRdb retains in-frame clones only, with some absent. The sample holds roughly 82,000 clones, about 88% seen once. The material sequenced was peripheral blood, taken on day 0 of AZD1222 vaccination. These receptors were obtained from an adult in good health. CDR3s include the opening cysteine and the closing phenylalanine or tryptophan. The D gene is left open where the match is weak. Rows give clone size only sometimes, using once, few, many, or a class for an expanded clone.

v_gene	abundance	j_gene	d_gene	CDR3nt	CDR3aa
TRBV27	-	TRBJ1-6	TRBD1	TGTGCCAGCACATTCGAGGAAGGGGGCTCACCCCTCCACTTT	CASTFEEGGSPLHF
TRBV5-3	-	TRBJ2-6	TRBD1	TGTGCCAGAAGCCCGGGACAGATAACTGGGGCCAACGTCCTGACTTTC	CARSPGQITGANVLTF
TRBV12-3/TRBV12-4	-	TRBJ1-2	-	TGTGCCAGCAGTTTAGGGAGGAACTATGGCTACACCTTC	CASSLGRNYGYTF
TRBV29-1	once	TRBJ2-7	TRBD2	TGCAGCGTTTCCAGCGGGGGGGACTACGAGCAGTACTTC	CSVSSGGDYEQYF
TRBV21-1	-	TRBJ2-2	-	TGTGCCAGCAGCAAAATAGCGGGGGGTCGCCCTCAGAACACCGGGGAGCTGTTTTTT	CASSKIAGGRPQNTGELFF
TRBV9	-	TRBJ1-2	-	TGTGCCAGCAGCGTAGACGGGGCGGCTAACTATGGCTACACCTTC	CASSVDGAANYGYTF
TRBV30	-	TRBJ1-5	-	TGTGCCTGGAGTACAGGGAACAGCAATCAGCCCCAGCATTTT	CAWSTGNSNQPQHF
TRBV10-3	-	TRBJ1-6	-	TGTGCCACGGATTCAGGGGTCAACTATAATTCACCCCTCCACTTT	CATDSGVNYNSPLHF
TRBV7-2	-	TRBJ1-2	-	TGTGCCAGCAGCTTAACAAGGACGGAGGGCTACACCTTC	CASSLTRTEGYTF
TRBV7-8	-	TRBJ1-2	-	TGTGCCAGCAGCTTACGGGGGCCCGGGACCGGCTATGGCTACACCTTC	CASSLRGPGTGYGYTF
TRBV30	-	TRBJ1-5	TRBD1	TGTGCCTGGAGTGCCACAGGGGAACAGCCCCAGCATTTT	CAWSATGEQPQHF
TRBV5-1	once	TRBJ2-2	-	TGCGCCAGCAGGACCCCCGTGGGACTTCACGGGGAGCTGTTTTTT	CASRTPVGLHGELFF
TRBV5-1	-	TRBJ2-7	-	TGCGCCAGCAGCTTCACTTCCTACGAGCAGTACTTC	CASSFTSYEQYF
TRBV5-6	-	TRBJ1-6	-	TGTGCCAGCAGCCGAAGGACGGGAAATTCACCCCTCCACTTT	CASSRRTGNSPLHF
TRBV5-8	-	TRBJ2-3	TRBD2	TGTGCCAGCAGAGCGGGTAGCGGGGCTGATACGCAGTATTTT	CASRAGSGADTQYF
TRBV7-3	-	TRBJ2-6	-	TGTGCCAGCAGCTTAAAAGATCCCAGGAGCTCTGGGGCCAACGTCCTGACTTTC	CASSLKDPRSSGANVLTF
TRBV5-6	-	TRBJ1-5	TRBD1	TGTGCCAGCAGACGGGGACAGAACAATCAGCCCCAGCATTTT	CASRRGQNNQPQHF
TRBV6-2/TRBV6-3	-	TRBJ1-5	-	TGTGCCAGCAGTTACCAAGGGATTAGCAATCAGCCCCAGCATTTT	CASSYQGISNQPQHF
TRBV18	-	TRBJ2-2	-	TGTGCCAGCTCACCTGTGGGGGCGAGTAACACCGGGGAGCTGTTTTTT	CASSPVGASNTGELFF
TRBV5-1	-	TRBJ2-1	TRBD1	TGCGCCAGCAGCTTAACCGGGACAGGTGACAATGAGCAGTTCTTC	CASSLTGTGDNEQFF
TRBV7-7	-	TRBJ2-5	TRBD2	TGTGCTAGCAGCTTAAGGCTAGCGGGGGAACAAGAGACCCAGTACTTC	CASSLRLAGEQETQYF
TRBV5-4	-	TRBJ2-5	TRBD1	TGTGCCAGCAGCCCCTCGACAGGGCCCCAAGAGACCCAGTACTTC	CASSPSTGPQETQYF
TRBV7-2	-	TRBJ2-3	-	TGTGCCAGCAGCTTTGGTGGGGCTACAGATACGCAGTATTTT	CASSFGGATDTQYF
TRBV6-2/TRBV6-3	-	TRBJ1-2	-	TGTGCCAGCAGTTTTAGTGGGTATGGCTACACCTTC	CASSFSGYGYTF
TRBV19	few	TRBJ2-1	-	TGTGCCAGTAGTCCCTGGACTCACTACAATGAGCAGTTCTTC	CASSPWTHYNEQFF
TRBV7-8	-	TRBJ2-7	TRBD1	TGTGCCAGCAGCCCGACAGGGTACGAGCAGTACTTC	CASSPTGYEQYF
TRBV5-8	-	TRBJ2-7	TRBD2	TGTGCCAGCAGCGAGGGACTAGGGAACTACGAGCAGTACTTC	CASSEGLGNYEQYF
TRBV28	-	TRBJ1-5	-	TGTGCCAGCAGTTTCGGGTATCAGCCCCAGCATTTT	CASSFGYQPQHF
TRBV9	-	TRBJ2-7	-	TGTGCCAGCAGCCCTAGCCTGACTACCTACGAGCAGTACTTC	CASSPSLTTYEQYF
TRBV18	-	TRBJ1-1	-	TGTGCCAGCTCACCACGACAGGTAATGAACACTGAAGCTTTCTTT	CASSPRQVMNTEAFF
TRBV23-1	-	TRBJ2-4	-	TGCGCCAGCAGTCAGGGGGGCCGGACGAAACGGGACATTCAGTACTTC	CASSQGGRTKRDIQYF
TRBV24-1	few	TRBJ1-2	TRBD1	TGTGCCACCAGTGATTTCCCGGACAGGGGGTATGGCTACACCTTC	CATSDFPDRGYGYTF
TRBV7-6	-	TRBJ1-3	-	TGTGCCAGCAGCATTCAAGCTTCCTACTCTGGAAACACCATATATTTT	CASSIQASYSGNTIYF